Following are 12 T cell receptor beta chains from one sample sequenced in a study of blood T cell repertoires in COVID-19. Clones were read by immunoSEQ multiplex PCR, and TCRdb kept only the in-frame ones, dropping some. The profile shows roughly 200,000 clones, about 90% of them singletons. The sequencing input was PBMCs or T cells enriched from blood (not recorded which). The source is a woman younger than 45 with acute COVID-19.

This chain connects TRBV6-5 to TRBJ1-1; the match to TRBD1 covers 9 bases. The CDR3 totals 15 residues. Trimming at V came to 5 bases and at J to 7 bases, leaving 11 bases not matched to a gene. Germline V gene sequence: CDR1 MNHEY, CDR2 SVGAGI. DNA of the CDR3: TGTGCCAGCAGTCACACCGGGACAGGGTTGGATGAAGCTTTCTTT. It is translated as CASSHTGTGLDEAFF.

This chain's CDR3 is CASSPRTGVPEAFF. CDR3 nucleotide sequence: TGTGCCAGCAGTCCAAGGACAGGGGTTCCTGAAGCTTTCTTT. This rearrangement joins TRBV6-5 to TRBJ1-1; 9 nucleotides line up with TRBD1. CDR3 length: 14 amino acids. Losses at the gene ends were 5 bases for V and 6 bases for J; bases not matched to a gene: 7. Germline V gene lookup returns CDR1 MNHEY and CDR2 SVGAGI.

This rearrangement joins TRBV6-5 to TRBJ1-2; 8 bases match TRBD1. CDR1 and CDR2 from the germline V gene are MNHEY and SVGAGI. CDR3 length: 15 amino acids. V dropped 7 bases and J dropped 0; count of bases not matched to a gene: 7. The CDR3 nucleotides read TGTGCCAGCATAGGACAGGGAACGGCTAACTATGGCTACACCTTC. Encoded protein: CASIGQGTANYGYTF.

This clone was recorded only once. This chain links TRBV7-2 with TRBJ1-2; D is perhaps TRBD1 (5 bases). V was pared by 6 bases and J by 6 bases, with 11 bases between. Germline assignment: CDR1 SGHTA and CDR2 FQGNSA. This CDR3 region has 12 residues. In DNA form, the CDR3 reads TGTGCCAGCAGGATACAGGCCGATGGCTACACCTTC. Protein product: CASRIQADGYTF.

The chain uses TRBV6-5 and TRBJ2-7; the D gene is possibly TRBD2 (5 bases). This CDR3 is 14 amino acids long. Germline CDR1 MNHEY, CDR2 SVGAGI. V lost 5 bases and J lost 5, with 16 bases in between. The CDR3 sequence: CASSTPGVVNEQYF. CDR3 DNA sequence: TGTGCCAGCAGTACCCCCGGGGTCGTGAACGAGCAGTACTTC.

The V and J genes are TRBV9 and TRBJ2-1, with D hard to call. Trimming shortened V by 1 base and J by 9 bases, and 8 bases separated the two germline ends. From germline, CDR1 is SGDLS and CDR2 YYNGEE. CDR3 length: 12 residues. CDR3 in amino acids: CASSVYTTEQFF. CDR3 in DNA: TGTGCCAGCAGCGTATACACTACTGAGCAGTTCTTC.

The rearrangement links TRBV10-3 to TRBJ1-1; D unclear. Germline V gives CDR1 ENHRY, CDR2 SYGVKD. This CDR3 is 13 amino acids long. V was clipped by 4 bases and J by 5 bases, with 11 bases between them. The chain's CDR3 is CAISGRESTEAFF. The CDR3 region has the DNA TGTGCCATCAGTGGTCGGGAGTCAACTGAAGCTTTCTTT.

The chain carries TRBV19 and TRBJ1-3, with D perhaps TRBD1 (6 bases). Germline V CDR1 and CDR2: LNHDA, SQIVND (reference sequence). The CDR3 consists of 14 residues. V was clipped by 5 bases and J by 4 bases, with 12 bases between them. The CDR3 spells CASSPTGYGNTIYF. In DNA form, the CDR3 reads TGTGCCAGTAGTCCTACAGGGTACGGAAACACCATATATTTT. Supplemented by reference TRBV19 and TRBJ1-3, the full variable domain reads DGGITQSPKYLFRKEGQNVTLSCEQNLNHDAMYWYRQDPGQGLRLIYYSQIVNDFQKGDIAEGYSVSREKKESFPLTVTSAQKNPTAFYLCASSPTGYGNTIYFGEGSWLTVV.

This clone occurred once. The chain uses TRBV27 and TRBJ2-5; TRBD1 aligns across 8 bases. Germline loops: CDR1 MNHEY, CDR2 SMNVEV (reference sequence). The junction had 5 bases not matched to a gene; V was cut back by 6 bases and J by 5 bases. This CDR3 spans 13 amino acids. In nucleotides, the CDR3 is TGTGCCAGCAGACAGGGGGTAGGGGAGACCCAGTACTTC. This codes for CASRQGVGETQYF.

The V and J genes are TRBV28 and TRBJ2-2, with D possibly being TRBD1 (6 bases). Germline loops: CDR1 MDHEN, CDR2 SYDVKM. The CDR3 extends over 16 amino acids. Trimming left V 1 base short and J 4 bases short, with 13 bases between. In nucleotides, the CDR3 is TGTGCCAGCAGTTTATCCCCCCAGGGGAGCACCGGGGAGCTGTTTTTT. Its translation is CASSLSPQGSTGELFF.

J is TRBJ2-6 and V is TRBV7-2; TRBD2 agrees at 10 bases. The CDR3 totals 18 residues. With V trimmed by 0 bases and J by 1 base, 3 bases remained unmatched. Germline values: CDR1 SGHTA, CDR2 FQGNSA. The CDR3 region has the DNA TGTGCCAGCAGCTTAGCTTTAGCGGGGGGTTCTGGGGCCAACGTCCTGACTTTC. Amino acid sequence: CASSLALAGGSGANVLTF.

V usage is TRBV12-5 and J usage is TRBJ2-1; the D gene is possibly TRBD2 (5 bases). CDR3 length equals 15 residues. Trimming removed 7 bases at V and 2 bases at J, with 15 bases between. In germline, CDR1 is LGHNT, CDR2 FRNRAP. The CDR3 here is CASAPGWGPYNEQFF. CDR3 nucleotide sequence: TGTGCTAGTGCTCCGGGGTGGGGTCCCTACAATGAGCAGTTCTTC.